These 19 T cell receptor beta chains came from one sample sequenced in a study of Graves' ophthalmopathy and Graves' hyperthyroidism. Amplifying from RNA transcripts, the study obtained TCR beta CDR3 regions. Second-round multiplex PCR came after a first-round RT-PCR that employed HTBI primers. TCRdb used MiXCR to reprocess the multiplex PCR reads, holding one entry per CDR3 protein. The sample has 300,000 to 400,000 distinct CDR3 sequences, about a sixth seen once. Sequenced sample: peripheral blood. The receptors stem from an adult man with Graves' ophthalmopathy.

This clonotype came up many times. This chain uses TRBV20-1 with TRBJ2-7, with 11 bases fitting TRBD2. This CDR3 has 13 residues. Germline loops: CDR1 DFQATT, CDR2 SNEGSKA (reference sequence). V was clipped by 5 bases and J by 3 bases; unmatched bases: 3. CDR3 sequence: CSADTSGSYEQYF. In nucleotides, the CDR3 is TGCAGTGCTGATACTAGCGGGAGCTACGAGCAGTACTTC.

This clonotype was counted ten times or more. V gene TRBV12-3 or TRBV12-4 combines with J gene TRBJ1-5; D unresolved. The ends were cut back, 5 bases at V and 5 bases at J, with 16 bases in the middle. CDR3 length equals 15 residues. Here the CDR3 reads CASSRTGVVDQPQHF. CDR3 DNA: TGTGCCAGCAGTCGGACGGGTGTTGTTGATCAGCCCCAGCATTTT.

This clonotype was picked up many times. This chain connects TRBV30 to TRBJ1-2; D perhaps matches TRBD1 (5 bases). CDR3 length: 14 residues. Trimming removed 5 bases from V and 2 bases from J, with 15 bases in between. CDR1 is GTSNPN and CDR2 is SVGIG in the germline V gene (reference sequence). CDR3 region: CAWGDAWSNYGYTF. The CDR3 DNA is TGTGCCTGGGGGGACGCTTGGTCCAACTATGGCTACACCTTC.

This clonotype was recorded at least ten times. CDR3 protein: CASSIQGGRNEQYF. CDR3 coding DNA: TGTGCCAGTAGTATACAGGGGGGACGGAACGAGCAGTACTTC. The chain couples TRBV19 to TRBJ2-7, with D tentatively TRBD1 (7 bases). CDR3 length equals 14 residues. CDR1 and CDR2 (germline): LNHDA, SQIVND (reference sequence). V dropped 2 bases and J dropped 5 bases, with 13 bases sitting between them.

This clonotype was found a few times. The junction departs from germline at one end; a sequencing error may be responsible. CDR3 sequence: CASIFGSGELSF. The CDR3 DNA reads as TGTGCCAGCATCTTCGGTTCCGGGGAGCTGTCTTTT. The chain recombines TRBV11-2 with TRBJ2-2; tentative D call: TRBD2 (5 bases). The germline V gene encodes CDR1 SGHAT and CDR2 FQNNGV. The CDR3 has 12 amino acids.

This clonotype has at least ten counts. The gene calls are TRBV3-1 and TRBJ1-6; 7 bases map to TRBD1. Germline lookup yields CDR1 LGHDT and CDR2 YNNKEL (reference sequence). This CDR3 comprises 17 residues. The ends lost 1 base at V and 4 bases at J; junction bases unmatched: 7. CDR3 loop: CASSQGIHRGYNSPLHF. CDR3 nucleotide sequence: TGTGCCAGCAGCCAAGGGATTCACAGGGGATATAATTCACCCCTCCACTTT.

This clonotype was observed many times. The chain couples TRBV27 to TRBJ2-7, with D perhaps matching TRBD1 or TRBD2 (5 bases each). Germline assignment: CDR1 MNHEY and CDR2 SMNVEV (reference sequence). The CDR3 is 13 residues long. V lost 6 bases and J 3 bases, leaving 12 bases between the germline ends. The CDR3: CASSVGTDYEQYF. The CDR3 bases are TGTGCCAGCAGCGTGGGGACCGACTACGAGCAGTACTTC.

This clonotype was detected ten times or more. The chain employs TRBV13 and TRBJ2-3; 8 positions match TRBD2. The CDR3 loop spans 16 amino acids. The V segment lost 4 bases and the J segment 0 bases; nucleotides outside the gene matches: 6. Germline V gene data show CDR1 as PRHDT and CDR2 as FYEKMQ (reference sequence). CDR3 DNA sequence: TGTGCCAGCAGCTCCCGACTAGCGCCTAGCACAGATACGCAGTATTTT. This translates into CASSSRLAPSTDTQYF.

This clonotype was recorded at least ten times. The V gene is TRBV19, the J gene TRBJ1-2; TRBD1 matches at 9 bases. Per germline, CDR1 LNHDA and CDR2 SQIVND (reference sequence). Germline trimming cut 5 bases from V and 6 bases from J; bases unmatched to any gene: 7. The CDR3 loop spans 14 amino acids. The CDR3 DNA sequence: TGTGCCAGTAGTTACCGGGACAGGGATAATGGCTACACCTTC. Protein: CASSYRDRDNGYTF.

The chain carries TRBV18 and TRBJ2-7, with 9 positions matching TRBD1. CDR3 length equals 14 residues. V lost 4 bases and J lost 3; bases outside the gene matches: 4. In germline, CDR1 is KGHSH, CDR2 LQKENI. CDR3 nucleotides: TGTGCCAGCTCACTGGGACAGGGTCGCTACGAGCAGTACTTC. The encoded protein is CASSLGQGRYEQYF.

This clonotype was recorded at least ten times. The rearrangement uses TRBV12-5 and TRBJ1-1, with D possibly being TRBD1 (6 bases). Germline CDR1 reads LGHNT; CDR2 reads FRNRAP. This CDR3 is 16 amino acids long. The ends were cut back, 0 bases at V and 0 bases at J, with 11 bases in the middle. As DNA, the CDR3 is TGTGCTAGTGGTTTGGTACAGGGTTCAATGAACACTGAAGCTTTCTTT. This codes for CASGLVQGSMNTEAFF.

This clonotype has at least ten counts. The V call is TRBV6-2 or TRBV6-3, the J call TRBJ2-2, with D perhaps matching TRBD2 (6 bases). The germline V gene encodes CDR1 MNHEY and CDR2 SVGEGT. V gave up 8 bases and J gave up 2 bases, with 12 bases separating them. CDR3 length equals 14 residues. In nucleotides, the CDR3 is TGTGCCAGCGCCCGGGACTTTAACACCGGGGAGCTGTTTTTT. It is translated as CASARDFNTGELFF.

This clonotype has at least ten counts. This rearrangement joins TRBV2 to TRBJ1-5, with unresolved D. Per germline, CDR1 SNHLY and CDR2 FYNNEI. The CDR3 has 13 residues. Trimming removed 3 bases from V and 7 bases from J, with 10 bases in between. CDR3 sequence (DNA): TGTGCCAGCAGTGATAATCGGGGACAGCCCCAGCATTTT. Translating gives CASSDNRGQPQHF.

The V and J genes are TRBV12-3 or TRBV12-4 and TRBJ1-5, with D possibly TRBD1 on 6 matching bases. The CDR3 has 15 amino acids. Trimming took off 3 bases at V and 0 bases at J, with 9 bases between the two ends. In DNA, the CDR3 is TGTGCCAGCAGTTTCTACAGGGATAGCAATCAGCCCCAGCATTTT. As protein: CASSFYRDSNQPQHF.

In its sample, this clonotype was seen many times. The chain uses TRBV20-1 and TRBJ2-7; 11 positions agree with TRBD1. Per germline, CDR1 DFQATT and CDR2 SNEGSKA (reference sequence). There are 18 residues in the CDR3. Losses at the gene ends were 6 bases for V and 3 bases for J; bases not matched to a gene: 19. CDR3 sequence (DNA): TGCAGTGCCCAAAAGGTGGGACAGGGGGTTTTCCGGGACTACGAGCAGTACTTC. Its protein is CSAQKVGQGVFRDYEQYF.

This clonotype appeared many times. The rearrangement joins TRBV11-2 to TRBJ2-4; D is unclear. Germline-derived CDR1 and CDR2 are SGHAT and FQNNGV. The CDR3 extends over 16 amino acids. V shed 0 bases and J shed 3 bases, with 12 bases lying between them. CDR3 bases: TGTGCCAGCAGCTTAGAGGAAGGGTATCTCAAAAACATTCAGTACTTC. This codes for CASSLEEGYLKNIQYF.

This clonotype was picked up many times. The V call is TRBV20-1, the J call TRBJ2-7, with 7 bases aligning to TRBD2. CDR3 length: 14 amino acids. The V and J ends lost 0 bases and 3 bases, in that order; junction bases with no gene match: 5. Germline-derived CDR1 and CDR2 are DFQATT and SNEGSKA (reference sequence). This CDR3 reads CSARDGGDLYEQYF. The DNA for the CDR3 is TGCAGTGCTAGAGATGGGGGGGACCTCTACGAGCAGTACTTC.

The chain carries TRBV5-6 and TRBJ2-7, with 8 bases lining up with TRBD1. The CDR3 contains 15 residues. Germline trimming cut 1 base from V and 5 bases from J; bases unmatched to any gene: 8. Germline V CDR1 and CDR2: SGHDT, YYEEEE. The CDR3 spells CASSLYRTGLHEQYF. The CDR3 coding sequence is TGTGCCAGCAGCTTGTACCGGACAGGGCTCCACGAGCAGTACTTC. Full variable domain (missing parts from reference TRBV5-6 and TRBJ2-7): DAGVTQSPTHLIKTRGQQVTLRCSPKSGHDTVSWYQQALGQGPQFIFQYYEEEERQRGNFPDRFSGHQFPNYSSELNVNALLLGDSALYLCASSLYRTGLHEQYFGPGTRLTVT.

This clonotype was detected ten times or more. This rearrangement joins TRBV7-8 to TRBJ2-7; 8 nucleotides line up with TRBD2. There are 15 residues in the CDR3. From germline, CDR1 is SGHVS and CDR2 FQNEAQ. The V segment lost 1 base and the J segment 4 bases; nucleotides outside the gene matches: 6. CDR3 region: CASSLDSGDVYEQYF. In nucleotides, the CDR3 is TGTGCCAGCAGCTTAGATAGCGGGGATGTATACGAGCAGTACTTC. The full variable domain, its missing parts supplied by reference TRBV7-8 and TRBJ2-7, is GAGVSQSPRYKVAKRGQDVALRCDPISGHVSLFWYQQALGQGPEFLTYFQNEAQLDKSGLPSDRFFAERPEGSVSTLKIQRTQQEDSAVYLCASSLDSGDVYEQYFGPGTRLTVT.